Below are 10 T cell receptor beta chains sequenced from a single sample in a study of T cell responses to AZD1222 COVID-19 vaccine. Profiled with immunoSEQ multiplex PCR; TCRdb holds only in-frame clones, not every one. The sample shows about 120,000 clones, 90% to 95% of them seen only once. This specimen was peripheral blood, taken on day 0 of AZD1222 vaccination. These receptors originate from an adult in good health.

The J gene is TRBJ2-1, the V gene TRBV18; no clear D gene. The CDR3 consists of 12 residues. The V and J ends lost 6 bases and 7 bases respectively, with 10 bases between them. The germline V gene has CDR1 KGHSH and CDR2 LQKENI. The CDR3 region has the DNA TGTGCCAGCTCCCCCTCCGGTAATGAGCAGTTCTTC. Protein sequence: CASSPSGNEQFF.

The J gene is TRBJ2-1, the V gene TRBV5-1; the match to TRBD2 covers 10 bases. This CDR3 has 17 residues. The V gene end was trimmed by 3 bases and the J gene end by 2 bases; junction bases not matched to a gene: 8. Germline V gene sequence: CDR1 SGHRS, CDR2 YFSETQ. CDR3 in amino acids: CASSSDPLAGAYNEQFF. For the CDR3, the DNA is TGCGCCAGCAGCTCAGACCCCCTAGCGGGAGCCTACAATGAGCAGTTCTTC. Looking up the rest from reference TRBV5-1 and TRBJ2-1 gives the full variable domain: KAGVTQTPRYLIKTRGQQVTLSCSPISGHRSVSWYQQTPGQGLQFLFEYFSETQRNKGNFPGRFSGRQFSNSRSEMNVSTLELGDSALYLCASSSDPLAGAYNEQFFGPGTRLTVL.

The chain recombines TRBV13 with TRBJ1-1; D is uncertain. Germline-derived CDR1 and CDR2 are PRHDT and FYEKMQ (reference sequence). This CDR3 has 15 residues. Trimming pared 3 bases from V and 4 bases from J, leaving 15 bases between. CDR3 region: CASSFDGSGSTEAFF. CDR3 in DNA: TGTGCCAGCAGCTTCGACGGGTCGGGGAGCACTGAAGCTTTCTTT.

The V and J genes are TRBV9 and TRBJ1-1; D remains unclear. The CDR3 is 13 amino acids. Deletions cut 0 bases from V and 7 bases from J, with 10 bases between. The germline V gene has CDR1 SGDLS and CDR2 YYNGEE. The CDR3 DNA follows: TGTGCCAGCAGCGTAGGGGCGGAGTTTGAAGCTTTCTTT. This codes for CASSVGAEFEAFF.

The chain joins TRBV7-2 to TRBJ1-4, with 10 bases fitting TRBD1. The CDR3 runs to 16 residues. Germline CDR1 reads SGHTA; CDR2 reads FQGNSA. V gave up 2 bases and J gave up 5 bases; unmatched junction bases: 5. The CDR3 loop is CASSLLLGQGNEKLFF. CDR3 DNA sequence: TGTGCCAGCAGCTTACTACTGGGACAGGGGAATGAAAAACTGTTTTTT.

This clone was detected only once. V gene TRBV30 combines with J gene TRBJ1-2; D not certain. V was shortened by 4 bases and J by 3 bases, with 9 bases between the two germline ends. Germline loops: CDR1 GTSNPN, CDR2 SVGIG (reference sequence). The CDR3 has 12 amino acids. This CDR3 reads CAWIEGYYGYTF. The CDR3 nucleotides read TGTGCCTGGATCGAGGGCTACTATGGCTACACCTTC.

This chain links TRBV5-6 with TRBJ2-2; a weak D match, TRBD1 (6 bases). Trimming took 4 bases from V and 2 from J, leaving 12 bases between them. Germline CDR1 and CDR2: SGHDT and YYEEEE. This CDR3 contains 15 residues. The CDR3 coding sequence is TGTGCCAGCAGCCGCAGGGGAACCAACACCGGGGAGCTGTTTTTT. This gives the protein CASSRRGTNTGELFF.

The chain links TRBV10-1 to TRBJ1-6; possibly TRBD1 for D (6 bases). Trimming left V 7 bases short and J 10 bases short, with 14 bases between. Germline assignment: CDR1 WNHNN and CDR2 SYGVQD (reference sequence). This CDR3 is 13 amino acids long. The CDR3 is CASTDRTDSPLHF. The CDR3 nucleotides are TGCGCCAGCACGGACAGAACCGACTCACCCCTCCACTTT.

J is TRBJ1-1 and V is TRBV7-9; no clear D. Per the germline V gene, CDR1 is SEHNR and CDR2 is FQNEAQ (reference sequence). The ends were cut back, 4 bases at V and 8 bases at J, with 8 bases in the middle. This CDR3 is built from 11 residues. In nucleotides, the CDR3 is TGTGCCAGCAGCTCCCCCCGGGAAGCTTTCTTT. This translates into CASSSPREAFF. The full variable domain, with the rest looked up from reference TRBV7-9 and TRBJ1-1, is DTGVSQNPRHKITKRGQNVTFRCDPISEHNRLYWYRQTLGQGPEFLTYFQNEAQLEKSRLLSDRFSAERPKGSFSTLEIQRTEQGDSAMYLCASSSPREAFFGQGTRLTVV.

The chain is built from TRBV7-2 and TRBJ1-6; TRBD1 matches 9 bases. CDR1 and CDR2 (germline): SGHTA, FQGNSA. The J segment lost 5 bases and the V segment lost 4 bases, leaving 3 bases of the junction unmatched. This CDR3 comprises 15 residues. The CDR3 spells CASSSGQGNNSPLHF. DNA for the CDR3: TGTGCCAGCAGCTCAGGACAGGGGAATAATTCACCCCTCCACTTT.